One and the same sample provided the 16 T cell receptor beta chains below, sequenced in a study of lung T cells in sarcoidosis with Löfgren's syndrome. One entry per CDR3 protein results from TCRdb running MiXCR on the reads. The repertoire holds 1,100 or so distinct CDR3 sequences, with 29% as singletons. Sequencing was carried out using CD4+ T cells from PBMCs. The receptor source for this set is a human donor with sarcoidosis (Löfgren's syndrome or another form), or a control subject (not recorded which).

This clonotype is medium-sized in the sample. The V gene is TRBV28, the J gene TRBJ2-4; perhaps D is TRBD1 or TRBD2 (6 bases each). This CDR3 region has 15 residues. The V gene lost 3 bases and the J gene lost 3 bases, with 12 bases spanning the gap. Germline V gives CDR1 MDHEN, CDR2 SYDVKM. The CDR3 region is CASSLPGEVKNIQYF. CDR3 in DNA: TGTGCCAGCAGTTTGCCAGGGGAGGTCAAAAACATTCAGTACTTC.

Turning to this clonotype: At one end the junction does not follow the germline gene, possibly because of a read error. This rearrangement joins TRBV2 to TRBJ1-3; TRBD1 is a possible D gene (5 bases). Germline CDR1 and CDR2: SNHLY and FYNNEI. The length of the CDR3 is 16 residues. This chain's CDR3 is CANSIDSLSSGNPIYF. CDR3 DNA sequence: TGTGCCAACAGCATCGACAGCCTTAGCTCTGGAAACCCCATATATTTT. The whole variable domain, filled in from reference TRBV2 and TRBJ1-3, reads EPEVTQTPSHQVTQMGQEVILRCVPISNHLYFYWYRQILGQKVEFLVSFYNNEISEKSEIFDDQFSVERPDGSNFTLKIRSTKLEDSAMYFCANSIDSLSSGNPIYFGEGSWLTVV.

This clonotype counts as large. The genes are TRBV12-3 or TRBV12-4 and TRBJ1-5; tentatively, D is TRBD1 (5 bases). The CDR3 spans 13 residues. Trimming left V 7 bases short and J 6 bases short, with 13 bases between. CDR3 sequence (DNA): TGTGCCAGCATCCGTGGCGGGGGTCAGCCCCAGCATTTT. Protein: CASIRGGGQPQHF.

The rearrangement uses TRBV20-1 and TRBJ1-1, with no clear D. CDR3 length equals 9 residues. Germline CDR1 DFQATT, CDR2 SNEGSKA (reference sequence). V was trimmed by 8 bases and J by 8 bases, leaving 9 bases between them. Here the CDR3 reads CSSLTEAFF. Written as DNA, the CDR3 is TGCAGTTCTTTGACGGAAGCTTTCTTT.

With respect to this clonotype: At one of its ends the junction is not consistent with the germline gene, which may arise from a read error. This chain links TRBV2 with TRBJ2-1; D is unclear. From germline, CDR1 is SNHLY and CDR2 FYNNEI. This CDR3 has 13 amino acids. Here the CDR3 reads CASSEERSDEQSF. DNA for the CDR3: TGTGCCAGCAGTGAAGAACGATCGGATGAGCAGTCCTTC.

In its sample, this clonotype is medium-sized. In DNA, the CDR3 is TGTGCCAGCAGCTCGTCCGGGTACGAGCAGTACTTC. Amino acids: CASSSSGYEQYF. The J gene is TRBJ2-7, the V gene TRBV7-9; D remains unclear. Trimming left V 4 bases short and J 4 bases short, with 8 bases between. CDR1 is SEHNR and CDR2 is FQNEAQ in the germline V gene (reference sequence). The length of the CDR3 is 12 residues.

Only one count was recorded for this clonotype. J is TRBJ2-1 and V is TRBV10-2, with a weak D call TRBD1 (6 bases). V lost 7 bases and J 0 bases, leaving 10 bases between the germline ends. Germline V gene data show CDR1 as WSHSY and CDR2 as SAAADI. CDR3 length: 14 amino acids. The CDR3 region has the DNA TGCGCCAGCACCCAGGGGAGCTCCTACAATGAGCAGTTCTTC. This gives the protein CASTQGSSYNEQFF.

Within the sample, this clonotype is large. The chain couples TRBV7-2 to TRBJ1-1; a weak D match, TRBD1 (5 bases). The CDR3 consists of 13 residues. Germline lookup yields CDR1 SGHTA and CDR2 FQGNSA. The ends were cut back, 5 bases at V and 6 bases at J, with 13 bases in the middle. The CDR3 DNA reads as TGTGCCAGCAGCATCACAAGGGGAGCTGAAGCTTTCTTT. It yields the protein CASSITRGAEAFF.

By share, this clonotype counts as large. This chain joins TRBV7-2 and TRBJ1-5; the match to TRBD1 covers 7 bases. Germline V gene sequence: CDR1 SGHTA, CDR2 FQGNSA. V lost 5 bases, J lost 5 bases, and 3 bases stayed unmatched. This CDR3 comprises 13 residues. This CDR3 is CASSRDRDQPQHF. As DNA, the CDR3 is TGTGCCAGCAGCCGCGACAGGGATCAGCCCCAGCATTTT.

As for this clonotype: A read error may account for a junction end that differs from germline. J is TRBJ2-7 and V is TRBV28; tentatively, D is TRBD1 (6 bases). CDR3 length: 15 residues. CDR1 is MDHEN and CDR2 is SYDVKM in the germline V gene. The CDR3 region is CVSSLTPGVSYEQYF. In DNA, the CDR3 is TGTGTCAGCAGTTTGACGCCAGGGGTTTCCTACGAGCAGTACTTC.

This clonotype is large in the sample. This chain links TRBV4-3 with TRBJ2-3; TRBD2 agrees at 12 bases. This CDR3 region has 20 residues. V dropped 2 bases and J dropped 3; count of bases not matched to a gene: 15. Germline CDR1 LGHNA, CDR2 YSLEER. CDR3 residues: CASSQTSWGGTSGRTDTQYF. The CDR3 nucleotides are TGCGCCAGCAGCCAAACCTCCTGGGGGGGGACTAGCGGGCGAACAGATACGCAGTATTTT.

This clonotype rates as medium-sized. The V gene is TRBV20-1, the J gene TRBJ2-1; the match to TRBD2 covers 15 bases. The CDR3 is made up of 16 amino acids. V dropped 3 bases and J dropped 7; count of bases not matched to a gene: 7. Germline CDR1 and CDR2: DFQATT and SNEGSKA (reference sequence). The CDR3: CSASFFGTSGGNEQFF. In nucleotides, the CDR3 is TGCAGTGCTAGCTTCTTCGGGACTAGCGGGGGGAATGAGCAGTTCTTC.

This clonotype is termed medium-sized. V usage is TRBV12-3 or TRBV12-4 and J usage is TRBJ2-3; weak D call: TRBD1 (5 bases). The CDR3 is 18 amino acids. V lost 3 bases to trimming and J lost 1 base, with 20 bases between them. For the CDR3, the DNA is TGTGCCAGCAGTTTGGAAGTAGGAACAGGAATGCGCACAGATACGCAGTATTTT. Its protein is CASSLEVGTGMRTDTQYF.

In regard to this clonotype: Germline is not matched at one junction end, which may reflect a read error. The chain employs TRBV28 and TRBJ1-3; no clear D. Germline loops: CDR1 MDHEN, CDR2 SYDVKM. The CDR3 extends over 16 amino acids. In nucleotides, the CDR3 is TGCGCCAGCAGTTCATGGTCAGGTTCGACTGGAAACGCCATATATTTT. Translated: CASSSWSGSTGNAIYF.

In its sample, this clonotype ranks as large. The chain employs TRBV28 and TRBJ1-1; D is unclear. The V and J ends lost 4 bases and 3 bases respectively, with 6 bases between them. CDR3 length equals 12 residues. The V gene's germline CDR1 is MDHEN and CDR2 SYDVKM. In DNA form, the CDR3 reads TGTGCCAGCAGTTCGGTGTACACTGAAGCTTTCTTT. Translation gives CASSSVYTEAFF.

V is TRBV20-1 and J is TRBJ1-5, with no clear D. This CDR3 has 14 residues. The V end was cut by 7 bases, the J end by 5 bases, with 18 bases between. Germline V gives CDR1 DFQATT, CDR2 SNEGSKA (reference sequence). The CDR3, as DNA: TGCAGTGGGGTCGGTAGGCCAAGAGATCAGCCCCAGCATTTT. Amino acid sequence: CSGVGRPRDQPQHF.